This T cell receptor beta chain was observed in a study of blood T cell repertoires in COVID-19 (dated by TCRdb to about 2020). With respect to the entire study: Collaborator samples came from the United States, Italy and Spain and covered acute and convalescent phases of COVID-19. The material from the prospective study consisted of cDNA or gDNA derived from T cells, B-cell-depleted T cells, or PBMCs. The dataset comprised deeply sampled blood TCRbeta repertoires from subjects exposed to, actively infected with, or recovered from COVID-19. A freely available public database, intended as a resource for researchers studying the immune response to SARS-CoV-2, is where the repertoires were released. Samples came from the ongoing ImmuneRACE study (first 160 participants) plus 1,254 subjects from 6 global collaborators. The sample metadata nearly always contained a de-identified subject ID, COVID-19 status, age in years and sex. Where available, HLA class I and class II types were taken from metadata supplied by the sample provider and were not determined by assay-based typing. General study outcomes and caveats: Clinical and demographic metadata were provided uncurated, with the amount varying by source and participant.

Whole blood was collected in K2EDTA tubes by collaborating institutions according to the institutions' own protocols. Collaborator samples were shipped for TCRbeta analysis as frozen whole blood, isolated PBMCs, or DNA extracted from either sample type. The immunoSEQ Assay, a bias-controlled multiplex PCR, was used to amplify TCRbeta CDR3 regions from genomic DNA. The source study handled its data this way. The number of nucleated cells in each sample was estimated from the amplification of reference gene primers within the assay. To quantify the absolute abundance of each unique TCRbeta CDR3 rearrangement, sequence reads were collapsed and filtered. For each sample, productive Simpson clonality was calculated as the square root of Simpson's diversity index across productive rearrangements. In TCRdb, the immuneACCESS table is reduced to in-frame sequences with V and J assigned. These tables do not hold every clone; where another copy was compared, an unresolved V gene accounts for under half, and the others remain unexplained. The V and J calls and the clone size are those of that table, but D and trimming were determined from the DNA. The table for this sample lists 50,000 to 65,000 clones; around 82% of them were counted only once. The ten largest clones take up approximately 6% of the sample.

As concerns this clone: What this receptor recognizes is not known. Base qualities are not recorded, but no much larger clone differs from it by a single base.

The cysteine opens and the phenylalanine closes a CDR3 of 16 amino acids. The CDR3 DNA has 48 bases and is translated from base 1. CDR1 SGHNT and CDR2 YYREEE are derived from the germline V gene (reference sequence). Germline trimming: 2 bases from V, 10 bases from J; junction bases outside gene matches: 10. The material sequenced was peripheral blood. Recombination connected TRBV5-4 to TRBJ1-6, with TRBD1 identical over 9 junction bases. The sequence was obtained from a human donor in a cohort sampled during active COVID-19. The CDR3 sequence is CASSLQGAGAGSPLHF. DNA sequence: TGTGCCAGCAGCTTACAGGGGGCCGGTGCTGGATCACCCCTCCACTTT.